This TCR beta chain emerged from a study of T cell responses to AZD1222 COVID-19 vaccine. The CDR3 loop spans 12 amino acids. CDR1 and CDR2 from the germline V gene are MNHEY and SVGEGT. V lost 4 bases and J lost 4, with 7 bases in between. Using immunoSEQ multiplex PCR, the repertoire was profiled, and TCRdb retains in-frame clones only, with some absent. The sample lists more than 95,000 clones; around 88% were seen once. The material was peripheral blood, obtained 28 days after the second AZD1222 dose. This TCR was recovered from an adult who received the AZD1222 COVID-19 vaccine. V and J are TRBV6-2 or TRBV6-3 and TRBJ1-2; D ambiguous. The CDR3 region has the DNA TGTGCCAGCAGTTCAGGACTCTATGGCTACACCTTC. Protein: CASSSGLYGYTF.